These T cell receptor beta chains were read from a single sample in a study of cytomegalovirus exposure and HLA in healthy donors. Libraries were prepared by immunoSEQ multiplex PCR; TCRdb keeps only in-frame clonotypes and omits some of them. The sample has roughly 180,000 clones, 75% to 85% seen once. Source material: PBMCs. These TCRs come from a woman aged 55 to 70 in good health and CMV-seropositive. Each CDR3 is given with its conserved first and last residue. A D gene is named only where the DNA matches it firmly.

d_call: -; v_call: TRBV5-4; j_call: TRBJ2-3; cdr3_length: 16; cdr3_aa: CASRGLSGGITDTQYF
d_call: TRBD1; v_call: TRBV30; j_call: TRBJ1-4; cdr3_length: 14; cdr3_aa: CAWSGGQANEKLFF
d_call: -; v_call: TRBV6-5; j_call: TRBJ2-7; cdr3_length: 12; cdr3_aa: CASSYTGTEQYF
d_call: -; v_call: TRBV9; j_call: TRBJ1-2; cdr3_length: 15; cdr3_aa: CASSEGRETVYGYTF
d_call: TRBD1; v_call: TRBV7-3; j_call: TRBJ2-1; cdr3_length: 15; cdr3_aa: CASSLTGGSYNEQFF
d_call: -; v_call: TRBV7-8; j_call: TRBJ2-7; cdr3_length: 16; cdr3_aa: CASSFAGYGLPYEQYF
d_call: TRBD1; v_call: TRBV28; j_call: TRBJ1-5; cdr3_length: 15; cdr3_aa: CASGGGTGSYQPQHF
d_call: TRBD2; v_call: TRBV6-5; j_call: TRBJ2-1; cdr3_length: 14; cdr3_aa: CASSYSGSGSFWFF
d_call: TRBD1; v_call: TRBV5-3; j_call: TRBJ1-1; cdr3_length: 14; cdr3_aa: CARSPRTGWRVTFF
d_call: TRBD1; v_call: TRBV6-1; j_call: TRBJ1-5; cdr3_length: 14; cdr3_aa: CASTWDSQGQPQHF
d_call: TRBD1; v_call: TRBV30; j_call: TRBJ1-4; cdr3_length: 17; cdr3_aa: CAWSPLGQGASSEKLFF
d_call: TRBD1; v_call: TRBV10-3; j_call: TRBJ1-2; cdr3_length: 13; cdr3_aa: CAISASDRGGYTF
d_call: -; v_call: TRBV6-5; j_call: TRBJ1-1; cdr3_length: 14; cdr3_aa: CASKAGTFNTEAFF
d_call: TRBD1; v_call: TRBV28; j_call: TRBJ1-1; cdr3_length: 14; cdr3_aa: CASRHRDRGREAFF
d_call: TRBD2; v_call: TRBV5-4; j_call: TRBJ2-3; cdr3_length: 18; cdr3_aa: CASSLPGTSGGYTDTQYF
d_call: TRBD1; v_call: TRBV15; j_call: TRBJ1-4; cdr3_length: 20; cdr3_aa: CATSSYLGDREATTNEKLFF
d_call: -; v_call: TRBV7-9; j_call: TRBJ1-5; cdr3_length: 14; cdr3_aa: CASSFAGSNQPQHF
d_call: -; v_call: TRBV19; j_call: TRBJ1-3; cdr3_length: 16; cdr3_aa: CASSIEMTDSGNTIYF
d_call: -; v_call: TRBV28; j_call: TRBJ1-5; cdr3_length: 14; cdr3_aa: CASSLSQGYQPQHF
d_call: -; v_call: TRBV2; j_call: TRBJ1-6; cdr3_length: 15; cdr3_aa: CASTALGRGNSPLHF
d_call: -; v_call: TRBV10-3; j_call: TRBJ2-1; cdr3_length: 13; cdr3_aa: CAITGEPYNEQFF
d_call: -; v_call: TRBV6-6; j_call: TRBJ1-5; cdr3_length: 14; cdr3_aa: CASSLSGFNQPQHF
d_call: -; v_call: TRBV9; j_call: TRBJ2-7; cdr3_length: 15; cdr3_aa: CASSERDSYSYEQYF
d_call: TRBD1; v_call: TRBV7-2; j_call: TRBJ1-4; cdr3_length: 14; cdr3_aa: CASSRTGGYEKLFF
d_call: -; v_call: TRBV30; j_call: TRBJ1-2; cdr3_length: 15; cdr3_aa: CACPRVRVPWGGYTF
d_call: TRBD1; v_call: TRBV6-5; j_call: TRBJ1-5; cdr3_length: 14; cdr3_aa: CATKGQGGSQPQHF
d_call: TRBD1; v_call: TRBV18; j_call: TRBJ1-3; cdr3_length: 18; cdr3_aa: CASSPLQGAILSGNTIYF
d_call: TRBD1; v_call: TRBV27; j_call: TRBJ2-7; cdr3_length: 14; cdr3_aa: CASIGGQGLYEQYF
d_call: TRBD1; v_call: TRBV11-2; j_call: TRBJ1-1; cdr3_length: 12; cdr3_aa: CRGTGGNTEAFF
d_call: -; v_call: TRBV28; j_call: TRBJ2-7; cdr3_length: 12; cdr3_aa: CASSFGPGEQYF
d_call: TRBD2; v_call: TRBV7-3; j_call: TRBJ2-5; cdr3_length: 13; cdr3_aa: CASSPGGAETQYF